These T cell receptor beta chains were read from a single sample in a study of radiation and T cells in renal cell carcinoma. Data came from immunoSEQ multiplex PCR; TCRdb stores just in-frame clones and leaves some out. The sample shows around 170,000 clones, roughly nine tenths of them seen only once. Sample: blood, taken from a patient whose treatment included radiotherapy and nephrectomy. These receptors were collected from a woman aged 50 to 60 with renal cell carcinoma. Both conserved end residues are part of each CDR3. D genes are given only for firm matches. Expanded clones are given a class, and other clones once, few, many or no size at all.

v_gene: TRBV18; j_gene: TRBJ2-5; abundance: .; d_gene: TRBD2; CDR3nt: TGTGCCAGCTCGAGACTAGCGGCGGAGACCCAGTACTTC; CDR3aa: CASSRLAAETQYF
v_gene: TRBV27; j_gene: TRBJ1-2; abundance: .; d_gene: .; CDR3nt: TGTGCCAGCAGTTTATCAAGGACGACTAACTATGGCTACACCTTC; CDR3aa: CASSLSRTTNYGYTF
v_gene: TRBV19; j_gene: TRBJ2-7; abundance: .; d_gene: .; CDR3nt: TGTGCCAGTAGTCGCCTGGGGGTGTACGAGCAGTACTTC; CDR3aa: CASSRLGVYEQYF
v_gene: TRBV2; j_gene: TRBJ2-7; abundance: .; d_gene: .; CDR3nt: TGTGCCAGCAGCCAGCAGGGACACCCAACCTACGAGCAGTACTTC; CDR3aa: CASSQQGHPTYEQYF
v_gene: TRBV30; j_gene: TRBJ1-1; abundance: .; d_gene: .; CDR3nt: TGTGCCTGGGGGCACCAGAACACTGAAGCTTTCTTT; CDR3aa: CAWGHQNTEAFF
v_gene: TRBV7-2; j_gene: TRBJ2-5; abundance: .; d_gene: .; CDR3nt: TGTGCCAGCAGCAGGGATGTGGAGGAGACCCAGTACTTC; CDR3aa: CASSRDVEETQYF
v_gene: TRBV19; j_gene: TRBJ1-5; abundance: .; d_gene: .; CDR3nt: TGTGCCAGTAGTAATGGCGGGCGGGTTTACAGCAATCAGCCCCAGCATTTT; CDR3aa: CASSNGGRVYSNQPQHF
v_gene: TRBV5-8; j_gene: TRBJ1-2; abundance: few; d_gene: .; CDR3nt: TGTGCCAGCAGCTTTGTCCCCCTGACTTCCACCTTC; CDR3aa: CASSFVPLTSTF
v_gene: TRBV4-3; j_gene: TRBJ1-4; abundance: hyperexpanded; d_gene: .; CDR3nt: TGCGCCAGCAGCCAAGACCTACGGTCGGAAAAACTGTTTTTT; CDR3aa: CASSQDLRSEKLFF
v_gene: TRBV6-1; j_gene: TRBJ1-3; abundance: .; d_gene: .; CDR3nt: TGTGCCAGCAGTGAAGGGACCAACACCATATATTTT; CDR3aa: CASSEGTNTIYF
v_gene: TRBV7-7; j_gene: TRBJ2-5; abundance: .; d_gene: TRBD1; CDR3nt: TGTGCTAGCAGTCTCGGACAGGGGTTGCAAGAGACCCAGTACTTC; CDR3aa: CASSLGQGLQETQYF
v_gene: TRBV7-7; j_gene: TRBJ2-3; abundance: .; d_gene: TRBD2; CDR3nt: TGTGCTAGCAGCCTAGCGGGGCCGGGGGATACGCAGTATTTT; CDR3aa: CASSLAGPGDTQYF
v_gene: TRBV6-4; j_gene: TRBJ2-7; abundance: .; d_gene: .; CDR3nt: TGTGCCAGCAGTGACTCGTTTGGTAGCGAGCAGTACTTC; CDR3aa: CASSDSFGSEQYF
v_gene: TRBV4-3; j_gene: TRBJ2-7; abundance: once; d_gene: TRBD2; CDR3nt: TGCGCCAGCAGCCAAGACGCAGTCGGGGGGATCGAGCAGTACTTC; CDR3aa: CASSQDAVGGIEQYF
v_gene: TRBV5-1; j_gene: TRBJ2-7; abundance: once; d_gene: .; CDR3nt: TGCGCCAGCAGCTTGGCCCCTGGGCGGGAAGCCGAGCAGTACTTC; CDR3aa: CASSLAPGREAEQYF
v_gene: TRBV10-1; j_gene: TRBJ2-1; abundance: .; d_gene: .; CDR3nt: TGCGCCAGCGGACTGACAGGCGCACAATACAATGAGCAGTTCTTC; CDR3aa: CASGLTGAQYNEQFF
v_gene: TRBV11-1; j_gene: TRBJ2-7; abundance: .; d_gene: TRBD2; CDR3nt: TGTGCCAGCAGCTTCTTAGCGGGGGGGCCACACGAGCAGTACTTC; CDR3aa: CASSFLAGGPHEQYF
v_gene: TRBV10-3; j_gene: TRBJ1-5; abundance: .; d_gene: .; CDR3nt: TGTGCCACCACTACAACTCAGACTCAGCCCCAGCATTTT; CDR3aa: CATTTTQTQPQHF
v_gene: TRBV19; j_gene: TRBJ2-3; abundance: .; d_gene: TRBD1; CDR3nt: TGTGCCAGTAAGGACAGGGGCACAGATACGCAGTATTTT; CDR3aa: CASKDRGTDTQYF
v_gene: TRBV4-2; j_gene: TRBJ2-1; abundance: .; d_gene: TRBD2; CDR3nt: TGTGCCAGCAGCCCGGAAGCGGGGGCATCCTACAATGAGCAGTTCTTC; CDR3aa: CASSPEAGASYNEQFF